This T cell receptor beta chain comes out of a study of CD8 T cells in acute hepatitis C reinfection (dated by TCRdb to the early 2020s). Context from the whole study: Both during acute infection and after viral clearance, the study profiled the TCRbeta repertoire of CD8+ T cells that were specific for the HCV NS3-1073 epitope. Paired acute and follow-up samples were contributed by four spontaneous resolvers. General study outcomes and caveats: CDR3 sequences shared with other epitopes were rarely observed, and exact matching may have been limited by differing sequencing approaches. Only the TCRbeta chain was sequenced in bulk, so alphabeta pairing of public clonotypes could not be determined. NS3-1073 specific repertoires were highly diverse, with no significant diversity differences between acute resolver, follow-up resolver and acute chronic samples. All groups preferentially used the TRBV04 and TRBV06 gene families, and overrepresentation in the naive pool did not explain this preferential usage. Roughly 13 public clonotypes were identified irrespective of outcome, and one of the public clonotypes used V04-02/J02-02. Follow-up repertoires were not available for chronically infected subjects, because NS3-1073 specific cells were too rare to be sorted.

Genomic DNA was extracted from the FACS-sorted cells, and the TCRbeta chains were sequenced by the commercial immunoSEQ service. On the authors' methods: The repertoire data were analyzed using ImmunoSEQ Analyzer software v3.0 and R v3.5.1. Only productive rearrangements were analyzed, because any sequences with stop codons or out-of-frame rearrangements were filtered out. The sequencing provider supplied the metrics for Simpson diversity, Shannon entropy, CDR3 length and nucleotide addition. Based on frequency, clonotypes were placed into dominant, sub-dominant, low or lowest abundance groups, and clonotypes under 0.1% were left out of most analyses. A CDR3 amino acid clonotype was called public if the clonotype appeared in at least two subjects at a cumulative frequency of at least 0.5%. In its TCRdb copy, this immuneACCESS table keeps in-frame sequences only and misses some clones. Where compared with another copy, unresolved V genes explain less than half of these, and the others have no known cause. D and trimming were read from the DNA, whereas the V and J calls and clone size are those reported in that table. Counted in this sample were around 36,000 clones; 70% to 90% of them appeared once. The ten biggest clones cover roughly 9.7% of the sample.

Reading the label with the study, this specimen's time point is: naive CD8 control sorted from an acute-time-point sample. Enrolled in the Montreal Hepatitis C Cohort (HEPCO) in Canada, the donors were people who inject drugs, and these donors were followed every 3 months. A positive HCV RNA or antibody test that followed a negative test within the previous 24 weeks was the definition used for acute primary HCV infection. Antibodies against CD3, CD8 and CD45RO were used for surface staining, and dead cells were excluded with an aqua fixable dye. The cohort comprised fewer than 10 spontaneous resolvers, defined by HCV RNA clearance within 24 weeks. Frozen stocks of peripheral blood mononuclear cells were first thawed, after which negative isolation of CD8+ T cells was carried out using the MACS CD8+ T cell Isolation Kit. Sorting of the cells was done on a BD FACSAria II cell sorter. Comment on this clone: Its antigen remains undetermined. Base quality data are lacking; no much larger clone is found one base away.

Including cysteine and phenylalanine, the CDR3 has 12 amino acids. Only the CDR3 portion is preserved as DNA: 36 bases, with reading frame beginning at the first base. Taken from the germline V gene, the CDR1 and CDR2 loops are SNHLY and FYNNEI. V is cut by 8 bases and J by 6 bases, and the space between the germline ends is 13 bases. Here the chain combines TRBV2 and TRBJ1-2; the D gene is not confidently resolved. This receptor was taken from a woman younger than 35 who spontaneously cleared hepatitis C infection. Sequenced input: naive CD8+ T cells from PBMCs. The cell subset or site label for this specimen denotes: sorted total naive CD45RO-negative CD8+ T cells. The sequence in DNA is TGTGCCAGCTCGGACGCTGGAAATGGCTACACCTTC. This is translated as CASSDAGNGYTF.